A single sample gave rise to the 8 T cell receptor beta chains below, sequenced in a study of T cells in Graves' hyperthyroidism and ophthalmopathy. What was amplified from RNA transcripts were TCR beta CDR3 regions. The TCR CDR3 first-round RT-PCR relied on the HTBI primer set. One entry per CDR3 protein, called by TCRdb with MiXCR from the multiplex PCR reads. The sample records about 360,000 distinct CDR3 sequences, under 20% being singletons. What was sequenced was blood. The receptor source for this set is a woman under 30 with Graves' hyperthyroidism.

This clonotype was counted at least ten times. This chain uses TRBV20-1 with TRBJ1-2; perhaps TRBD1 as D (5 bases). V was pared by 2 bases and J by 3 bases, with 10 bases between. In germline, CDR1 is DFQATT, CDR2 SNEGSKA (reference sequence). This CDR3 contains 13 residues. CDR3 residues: CSARRGRDYGYTF. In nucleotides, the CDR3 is TGCAGTGCTAGACGGGGCAGGGACTATGGCTACACCTTC.

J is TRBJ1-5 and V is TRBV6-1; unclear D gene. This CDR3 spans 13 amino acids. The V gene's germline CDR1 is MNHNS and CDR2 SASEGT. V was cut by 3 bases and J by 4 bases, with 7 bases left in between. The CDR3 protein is CASSDQANQPQHF. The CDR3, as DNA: TGTGCCAGCAGTGACCAGGCGAATCAGCCCCAGCATTTT.

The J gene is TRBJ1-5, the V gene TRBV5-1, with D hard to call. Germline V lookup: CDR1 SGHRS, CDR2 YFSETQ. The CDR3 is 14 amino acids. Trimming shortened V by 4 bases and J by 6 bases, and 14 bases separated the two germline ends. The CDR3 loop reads CASSPTAGVQPQHF. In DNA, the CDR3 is TGCGCCAGCAGCCCCACGGCCGGGGTTCAGCCCCAGCATTTT.

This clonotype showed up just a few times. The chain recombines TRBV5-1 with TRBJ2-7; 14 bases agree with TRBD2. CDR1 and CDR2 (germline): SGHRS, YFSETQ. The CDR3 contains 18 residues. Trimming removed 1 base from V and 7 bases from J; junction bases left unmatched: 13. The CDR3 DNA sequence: TGCGCCAGCAGCTTGAGACTAGCGGGGGGGCCTACCGTGGGAGAGCAGTACTTC. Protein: CASSLRLAGGPTVGEQYF.

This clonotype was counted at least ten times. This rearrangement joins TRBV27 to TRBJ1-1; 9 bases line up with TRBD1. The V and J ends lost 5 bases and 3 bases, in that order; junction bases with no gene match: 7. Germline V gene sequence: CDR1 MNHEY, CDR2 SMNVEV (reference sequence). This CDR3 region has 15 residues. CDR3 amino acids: CASSQGQGGDTEAFF. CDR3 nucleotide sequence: TGTGCCAGCAGTCAGGGACAGGGAGGAGACACTGAAGCTTTCTTT.

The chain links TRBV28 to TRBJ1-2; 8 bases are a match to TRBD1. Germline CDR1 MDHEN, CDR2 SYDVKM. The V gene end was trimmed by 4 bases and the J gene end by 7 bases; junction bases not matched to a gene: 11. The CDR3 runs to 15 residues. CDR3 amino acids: CASSWPVDRALGYTF. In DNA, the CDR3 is TGTGCCAGCAGTTGGCCTGTGGACAGGGCGCTTGGCTACACCTTC.

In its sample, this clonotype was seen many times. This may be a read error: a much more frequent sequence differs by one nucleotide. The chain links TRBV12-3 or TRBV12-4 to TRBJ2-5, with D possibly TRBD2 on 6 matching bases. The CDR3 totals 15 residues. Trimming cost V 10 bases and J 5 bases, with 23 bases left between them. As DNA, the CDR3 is TGTGCCACCCCCGCGCTGGGCGGGGTTCGCGAGACCCAGTACTTC. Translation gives CATPALGGVRETQYF.

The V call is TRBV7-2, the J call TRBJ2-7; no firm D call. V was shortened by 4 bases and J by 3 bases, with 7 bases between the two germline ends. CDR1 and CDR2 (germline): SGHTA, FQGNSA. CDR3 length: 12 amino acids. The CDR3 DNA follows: TGTGCCAGCAGCTCCGAGGACTACGAGCAGTACTTC. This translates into CASSSEDYEQYF.